This TCR beta chain was sequenced during a study of cytomegalovirus exposure and HLA in healthy donors. Study-wide findings and caveats: The presence/absence work took it that sequencing depth was about the same across donors. There was a cluster of highly shared sequence variants that was likely a sequencing artifact. HLA alleles showed associations with about 15,000 TCR beta sequences in a later analysis, at a 0.05 false discovery rate.

In the case of this clone: Its antigen is unidentified.

Researchers ran the PCR with 60 Vbeta and 13 Jbeta primers. Only in-frame clones appear in the TCRdb table, and some are missing; sequencing was by immunoSEQ multiplex PCR. The sample includes about 190,000 clones, 75% to 90% of them seen just once. The clonotype originates from a woman between 45 and 65 years old in good health and CMV-seropositive. The specimen sequenced was PBMCs.

The CDR3 is CASSYSGGTYEQYF. In DNA form, the CDR3 reads TGTGCCAGCAGTTACTCCGGGGGGACCTACGAGCAGTACTTC. V usage is TRBV6-5 and J usage is TRBJ2-7, with 7 bases fitting TRBD2. Per the germline V gene, CDR1 is MNHEY and CDR2 is SVGAGI. After removal of 0 bases from V and 2 bases from J, the junction contained 1 base not matched to a gene. The CDR3 covers 14 residues.